This T cell receptor beta chain comes out of a study of technical replicates of blood from a handful of donors. Clones were sequenced by immunoSEQ multiplex PCR, and TCRdb holds only the in-frame ones, with some missing. The sample carries 75,000 to 95,000 clones, 95% to 97% recorded once. The V and J ends lost 0 bases and 4 bases respectively, with 14 bases between them. This CDR3 is built from 16 residues. Germline V lookup: CDR1 SGDLS, CDR2 YYNGEE. This clonotype was obtained from a human donor in good health. This sequence joins TRBV9 and TRBJ2-1; a weak D match, TRBD2 (5 bases). The sequenced material came from T cells isolated from PBMCs. Here the CDR3 reads CASSVGLRELYNEQFF. The CDR3 DNA reads TGTGCCAGCAGCGTAGGATTGAGGGAGCTATACAATGAGCAGTTCTTC.